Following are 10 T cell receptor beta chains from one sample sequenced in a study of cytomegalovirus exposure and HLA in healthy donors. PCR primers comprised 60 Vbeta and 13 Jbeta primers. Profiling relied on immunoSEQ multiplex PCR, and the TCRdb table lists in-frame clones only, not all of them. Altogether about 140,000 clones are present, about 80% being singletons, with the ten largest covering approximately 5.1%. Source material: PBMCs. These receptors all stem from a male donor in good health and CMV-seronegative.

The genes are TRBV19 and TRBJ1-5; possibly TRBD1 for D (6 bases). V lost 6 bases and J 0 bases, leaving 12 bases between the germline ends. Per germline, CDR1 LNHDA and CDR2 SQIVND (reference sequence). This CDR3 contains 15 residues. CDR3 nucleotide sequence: TGTGCCAGTAGAGGGGGAGAGTATAGCAATCAGCCCCAGCATTTT. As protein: CASRGGEYSNQPQHF.

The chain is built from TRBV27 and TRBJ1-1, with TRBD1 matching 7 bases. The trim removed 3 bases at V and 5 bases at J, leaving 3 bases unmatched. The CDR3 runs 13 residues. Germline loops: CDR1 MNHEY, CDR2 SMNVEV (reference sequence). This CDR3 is CASSFRQGTEAFF. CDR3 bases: TGTGCCAGCAGTTTTCGACAGGGAACTGAAGCTTTCTTT.

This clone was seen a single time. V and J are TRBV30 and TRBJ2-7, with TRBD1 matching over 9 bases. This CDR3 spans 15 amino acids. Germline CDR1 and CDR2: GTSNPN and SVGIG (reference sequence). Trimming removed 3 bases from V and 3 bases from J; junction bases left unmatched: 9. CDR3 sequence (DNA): TGTGCCTGGAGCGCCGGACAGGGGATGATCTACGAGCAGTACTTC. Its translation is CAWSAGQGMIYEQYF.

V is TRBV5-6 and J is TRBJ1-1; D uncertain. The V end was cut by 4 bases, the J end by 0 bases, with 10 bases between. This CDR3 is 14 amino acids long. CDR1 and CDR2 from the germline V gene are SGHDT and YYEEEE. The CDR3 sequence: CASSLTKMNTEAFF. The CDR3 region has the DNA TGTGCCAGCAGCCTAACCAAGATGAACACTGAAGCTTTCTTT.

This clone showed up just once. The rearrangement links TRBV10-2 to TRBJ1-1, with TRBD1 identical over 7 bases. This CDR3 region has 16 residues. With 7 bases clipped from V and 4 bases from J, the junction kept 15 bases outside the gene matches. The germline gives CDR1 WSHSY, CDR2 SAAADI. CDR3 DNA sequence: TGCGCCAGCACCCGACAGGGAGGAGGTTTTGTCACTGAAGCTTTCTTT. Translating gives CASTRQGGGFVTEAFF.

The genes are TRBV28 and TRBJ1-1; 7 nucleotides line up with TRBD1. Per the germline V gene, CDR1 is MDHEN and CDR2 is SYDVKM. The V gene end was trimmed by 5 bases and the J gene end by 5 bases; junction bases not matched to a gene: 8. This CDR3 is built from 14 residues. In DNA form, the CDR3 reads TGTGCCAGCAGTAAAGGGGGCGCAAAGACTGAAGCTTTCTTT. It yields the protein CASSKGGAKTEAFF.

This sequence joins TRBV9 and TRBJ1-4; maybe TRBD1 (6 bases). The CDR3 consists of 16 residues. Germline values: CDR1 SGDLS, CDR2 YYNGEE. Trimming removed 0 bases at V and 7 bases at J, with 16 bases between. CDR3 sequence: CASSVGGGRGSEKLFF. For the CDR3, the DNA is TGTGCCAGCAGCGTAGGGGGGGGCAGGGGAAGTGAAAAACTGTTTTTT.

The CDR3 DNA sequence: TGTGCCAGCAGCCAAGATAGTCGGGATTCGGACCGTACGTACTTC. This codes for CASSQDSRDSDRTYF. The genes are TRBV4-2 and TRBJ2-7; D might be TRBD2 (5 bases). Germline values: CDR1 LGHNA, CDR2 YNFKEQ. The CDR3 runs 15 residues. V was pared by 0 bases and J by 12 bases, with 21 bases between.

The CDR3 nucleotides read TGTGCCAGCAGCCCACGGACAGGGGGCCGTTCACCCCTCCACTTT. The encoded protein is CASSPRTGGRSPLHF. The chain couples TRBV9 to TRBJ1-6; 11 bases map to TRBD1. The CDR3 contains 15 residues. Trimming cost V 4 bases and J 9 bases; bases outside gene matches: 6. CDR1 SGDLS and CDR2 YYNGEE come from the germline V gene.

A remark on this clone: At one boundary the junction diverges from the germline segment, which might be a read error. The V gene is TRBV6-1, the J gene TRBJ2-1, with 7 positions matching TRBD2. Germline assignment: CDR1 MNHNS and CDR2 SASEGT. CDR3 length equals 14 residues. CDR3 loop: CASSERGRGDRLIF. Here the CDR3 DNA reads TGTGCCAGCAGTGAACGGGGACGGGGGGATAGGCTGATCTTC.